This record concerns one T cell receptor beta chain sequence. The data stem from a study of T cell changes during pregnancy in multiple sclerosis. Profiling relied on immunoSEQ multiplex PCR, and the TCRdb table lists in-frame clones only, not all of them. The data show approximately 84,000 clones, with around 93% seen just once and 2% to 3% held by the top ten. The CDR3 extends over 14 amino acids. V dropped 2 bases and J dropped 8 bases, with 16 bases sitting between them. In germline, CDR1 is SGHDT, CDR2 YYEEEE. This chain connects TRBV5-6 to TRBJ1-2; possible D gene TRBD1, 5 bases. The sequence derives from a female donor with multiple sclerosis, enrolled in a pregnancy study. Source: peripheral blood, taken in the third trimester of pregnancy. CDR3 amino acids: CASSLYRFSEGYTF. The CDR3 region has the DNA TGTGCCAGCAGCTTATACAGGTTTTCGGAGGGCTACACCTTC.